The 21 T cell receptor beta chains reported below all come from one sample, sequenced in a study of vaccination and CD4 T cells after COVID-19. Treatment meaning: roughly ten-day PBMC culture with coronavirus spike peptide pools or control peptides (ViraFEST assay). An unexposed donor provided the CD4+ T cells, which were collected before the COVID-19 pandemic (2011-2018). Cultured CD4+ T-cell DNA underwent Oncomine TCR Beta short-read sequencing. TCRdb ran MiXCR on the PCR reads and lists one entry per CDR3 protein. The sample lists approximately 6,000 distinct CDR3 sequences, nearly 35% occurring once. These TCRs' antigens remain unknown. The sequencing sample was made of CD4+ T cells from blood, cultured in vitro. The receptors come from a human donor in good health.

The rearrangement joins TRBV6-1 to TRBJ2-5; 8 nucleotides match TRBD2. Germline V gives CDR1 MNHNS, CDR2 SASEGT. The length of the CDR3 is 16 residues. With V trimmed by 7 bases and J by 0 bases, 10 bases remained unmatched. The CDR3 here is CASNEGLVRYQETQYF. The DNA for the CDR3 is TGTGCCAGCAATGAGGGACTAGTTAGGTACCAAGAGACCCAGTACTTC.

CDR3 in amino acids: CAWSRGGAEAFF. CDR3 nucleotides: TGTGCCTGGAGTAGAGGAGGCGCTGAAGCTTTCTTT. The chain recombines TRBV30 with TRBJ1-1, with unresolved D. Trimming shortened V by 2 bases and J by 6 bases, and 10 bases separated the two germline ends. The CDR3 spans 12 residues. Germline CDR1 reads GTSNPN; CDR2 reads SVGIG (reference sequence).

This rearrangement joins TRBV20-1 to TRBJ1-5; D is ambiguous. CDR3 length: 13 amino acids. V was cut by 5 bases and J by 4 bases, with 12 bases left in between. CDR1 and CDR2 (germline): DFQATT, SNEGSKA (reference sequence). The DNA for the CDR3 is TGCAGTGCTCTAAGAGGGAGAAATCAGCCCCAGCATTTT. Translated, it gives CSALRGRNQPQHF.

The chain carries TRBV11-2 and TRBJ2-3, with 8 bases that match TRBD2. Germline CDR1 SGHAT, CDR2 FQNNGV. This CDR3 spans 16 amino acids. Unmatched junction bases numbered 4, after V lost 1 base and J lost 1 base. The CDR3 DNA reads TGTGCCAGCAGCTTAGGAGCGGGGGTAGGCACAGATACGCAGTATTTT. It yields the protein CASSLGAGVGTDTQYF.

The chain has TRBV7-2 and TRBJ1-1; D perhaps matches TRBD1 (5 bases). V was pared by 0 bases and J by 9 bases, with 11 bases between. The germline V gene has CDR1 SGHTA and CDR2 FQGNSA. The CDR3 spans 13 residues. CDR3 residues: CASSLAQAGKAFF. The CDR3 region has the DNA TGTGCCAGCAGCTTAGCGCAGGCAGGGAAAGCTTTCTTT. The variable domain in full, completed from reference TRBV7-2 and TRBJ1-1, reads GAGVSQSPSNKVTEKGKDVELRCDPISGHTALYWYRQSLGQGLEFLIYFQGNSAPDKSGLPSDRFSAERTGGSVSTLTIQRTQQEDSAVYLCASSLAQAGKAFFGQGTRLTVV.

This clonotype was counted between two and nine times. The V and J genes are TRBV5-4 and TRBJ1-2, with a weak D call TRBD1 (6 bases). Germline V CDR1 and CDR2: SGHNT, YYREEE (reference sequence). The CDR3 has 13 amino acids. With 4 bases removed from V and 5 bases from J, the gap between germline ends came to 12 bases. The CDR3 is CASSTDRWYGYTF. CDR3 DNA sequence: TGTGCCAGCAGCACCGACAGGTGGTATGGCTACACCTTC.

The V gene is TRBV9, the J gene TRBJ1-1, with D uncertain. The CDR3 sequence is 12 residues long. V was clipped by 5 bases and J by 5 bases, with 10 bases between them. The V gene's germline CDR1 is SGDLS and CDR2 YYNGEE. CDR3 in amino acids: CASSGDGTEAFF. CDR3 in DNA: TGTGCCAGCAGTGGGGATGGGACTGAAGCTTTCTTT. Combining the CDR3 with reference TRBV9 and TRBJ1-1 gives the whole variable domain DSGVTQTPKHLITATGQRVTLRCSPRSGDLSVYWYQQSLDQGLQFLIQYYNGEERAKGNILERFSAQQFPDLHSELNLSSLELGDSALYFCASSGDGTEAFFGQGTRLTVV.

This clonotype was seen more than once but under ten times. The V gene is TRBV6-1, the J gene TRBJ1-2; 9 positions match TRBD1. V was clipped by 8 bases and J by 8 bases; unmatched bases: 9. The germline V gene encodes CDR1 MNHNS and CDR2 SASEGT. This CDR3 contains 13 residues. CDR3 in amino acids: CASLPGQGDGYTF. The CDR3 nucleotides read TGTGCCAGCTTACCGGGACAGGGAGACGGCTACACCTTC.

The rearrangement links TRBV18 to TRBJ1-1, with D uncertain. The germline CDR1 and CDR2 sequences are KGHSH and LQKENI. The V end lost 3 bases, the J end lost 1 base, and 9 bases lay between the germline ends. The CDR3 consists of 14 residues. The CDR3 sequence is CASSPEGKNTEAFF. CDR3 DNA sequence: TGTGCCAGCTCACCGGAAGGAAAGAACACTGAAGCTTTCTTT.

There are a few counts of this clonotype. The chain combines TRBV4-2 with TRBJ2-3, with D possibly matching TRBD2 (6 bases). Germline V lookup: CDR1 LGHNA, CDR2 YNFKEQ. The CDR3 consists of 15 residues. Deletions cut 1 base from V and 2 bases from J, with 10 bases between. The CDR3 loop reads CASSQGLEATDTQYF. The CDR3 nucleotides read TGTGCCAGCAGCCAAGGACTAGAGGCCACAGATACGCAGTATTTT.

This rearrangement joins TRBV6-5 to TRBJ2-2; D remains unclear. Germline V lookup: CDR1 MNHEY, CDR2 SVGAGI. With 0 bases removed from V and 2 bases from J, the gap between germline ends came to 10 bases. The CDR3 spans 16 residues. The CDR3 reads CASSYSRAENTGELFF. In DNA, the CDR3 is TGTGCCAGCAGTTACTCCCGGGCCGAAAACACCGGGGAGCTGTTTTTT.

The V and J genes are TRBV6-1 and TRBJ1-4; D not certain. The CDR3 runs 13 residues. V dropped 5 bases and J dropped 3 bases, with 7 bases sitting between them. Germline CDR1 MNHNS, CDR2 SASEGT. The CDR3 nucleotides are TGTGCCAGCAGTCGTACGTCTAATGAAAAACTGTTTTTT. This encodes CASSRTSNEKLFF.

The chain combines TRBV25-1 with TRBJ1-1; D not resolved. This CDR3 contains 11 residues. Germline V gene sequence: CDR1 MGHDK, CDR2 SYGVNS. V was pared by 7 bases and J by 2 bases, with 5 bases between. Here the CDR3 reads CASTENTEAFF. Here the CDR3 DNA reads TGTGCCAGCACGGAAAACACTGAAGCTTTCTTT.

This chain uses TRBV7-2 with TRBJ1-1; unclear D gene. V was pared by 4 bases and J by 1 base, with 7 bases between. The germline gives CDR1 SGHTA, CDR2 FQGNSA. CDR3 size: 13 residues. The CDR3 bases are TGTGCCAGCAGCTCACACCCGAACACTGAAGCTTTCTTT. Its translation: CASSSHPNTEAFF. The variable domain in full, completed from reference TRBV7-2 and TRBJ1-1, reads GAGVSQSPSNKVTEKGKDVELRCDPISGHTALYWYRQSLGQGLEFLIYFQGNSAPDKSGLPSDRFSAERTGGSVSTLTIQRTQQEDSAVYLCASSSHPNTEAFFGQGTRLTVV.

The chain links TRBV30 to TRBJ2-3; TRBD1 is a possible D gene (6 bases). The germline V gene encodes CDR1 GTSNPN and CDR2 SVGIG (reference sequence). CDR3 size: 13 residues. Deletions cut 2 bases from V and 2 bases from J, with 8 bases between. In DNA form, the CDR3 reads TGTGCCTGGAGTACAGGGACCACAGATACGCAGTATTTT. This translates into CAWSTGTTDTQYF.

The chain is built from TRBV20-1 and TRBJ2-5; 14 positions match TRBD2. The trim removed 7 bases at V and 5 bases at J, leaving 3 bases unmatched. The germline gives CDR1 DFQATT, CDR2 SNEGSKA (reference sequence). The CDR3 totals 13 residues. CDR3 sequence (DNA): TGCAGTGGGGGACTAGCGGGGGCTGAGACCCAGTACTTC. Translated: CSGGLAGAETQYF.

CDR3 DNA: TGTGCCAGCAGCTTACCAAAGGGGGCTAGATTCTCACCCCTCCACTTT. Its translation: CASSLPKGARFSPLHF. V usage is TRBV7-8 and J usage is TRBJ1-6; 7 nucleotides line up with TRBD1. The CDR3 has 16 residues. The V and J ends lost 2 bases and 10 bases, in that order; junction bases with no gene match: 11. The V gene's germline CDR1 is SGHVS and CDR2 FQNEAQ.

The chain's CDR3 is CASSSIPGRGNTEAFF. The CDR3 bases are TGTGCCAGCAGCAGCATTCCAGGGAGAGGGAACACTGAAGCTTTCTTT. The rearrangement uses TRBV6-2 or TRBV6-3 and TRBJ1-1, with D possibly TRBD1 on 5 matching bases. This CDR3 spans 16 amino acids. Trimming took off 6 bases at V and 1 base at J, with 18 bases between the two ends. Per germline, CDR1 MNHEY and CDR2 SVGEGT.

The CDR3 is CASSYGTGPYEQYF. The CDR3, as DNA: TGTGCCAGCAGTTACGGGACAGGGCCCTACGAGCAGTACTTC. The chain uses TRBV6-2 or TRBV6-3 and TRBJ2-7, with 9 bases that match TRBD1. After removal of 2 bases from V and 2 bases from J, the junction contained 1 base not matched to a gene. This CDR3 has 14 residues. Germline V gene data show CDR1 as MNHEY and CDR2 as SVGEGT.

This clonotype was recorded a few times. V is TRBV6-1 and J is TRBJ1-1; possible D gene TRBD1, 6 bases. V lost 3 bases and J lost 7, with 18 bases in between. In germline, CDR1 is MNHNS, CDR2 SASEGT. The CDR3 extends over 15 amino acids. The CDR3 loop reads CASSEGASETGEAFF. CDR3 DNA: TGTGCCAGCAGTGAGGGGGCAAGTGAGACGGGTGAAGCTTTCTTT.

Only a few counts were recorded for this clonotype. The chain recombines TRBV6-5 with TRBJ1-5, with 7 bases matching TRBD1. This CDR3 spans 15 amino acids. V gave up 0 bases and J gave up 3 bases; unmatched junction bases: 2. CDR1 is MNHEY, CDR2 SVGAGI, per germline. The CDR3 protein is CASSYSGQDNQPQHF. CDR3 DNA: TGTGCCAGCAGTTACTCTGGACAGGACAATCAGCCCCAGCATTTT.